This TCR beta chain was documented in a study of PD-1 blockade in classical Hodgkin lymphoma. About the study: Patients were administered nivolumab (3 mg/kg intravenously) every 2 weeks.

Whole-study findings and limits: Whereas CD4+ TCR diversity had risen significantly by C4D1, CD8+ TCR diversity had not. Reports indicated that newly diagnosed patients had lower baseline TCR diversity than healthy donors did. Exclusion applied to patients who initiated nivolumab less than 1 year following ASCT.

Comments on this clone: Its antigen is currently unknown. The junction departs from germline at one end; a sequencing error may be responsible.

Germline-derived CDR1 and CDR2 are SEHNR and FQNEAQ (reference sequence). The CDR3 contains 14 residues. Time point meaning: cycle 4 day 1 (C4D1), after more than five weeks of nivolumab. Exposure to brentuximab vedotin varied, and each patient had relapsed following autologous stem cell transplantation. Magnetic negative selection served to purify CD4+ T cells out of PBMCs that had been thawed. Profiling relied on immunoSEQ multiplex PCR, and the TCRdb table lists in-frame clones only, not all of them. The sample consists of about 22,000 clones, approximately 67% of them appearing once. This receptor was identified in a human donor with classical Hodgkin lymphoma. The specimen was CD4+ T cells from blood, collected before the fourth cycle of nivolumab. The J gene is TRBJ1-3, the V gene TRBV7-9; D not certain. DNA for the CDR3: TGTGCCAGCAGTTTAGATGTCCGTGGAAACACCATATATTTT. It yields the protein CASSLDVRGNTIYF.